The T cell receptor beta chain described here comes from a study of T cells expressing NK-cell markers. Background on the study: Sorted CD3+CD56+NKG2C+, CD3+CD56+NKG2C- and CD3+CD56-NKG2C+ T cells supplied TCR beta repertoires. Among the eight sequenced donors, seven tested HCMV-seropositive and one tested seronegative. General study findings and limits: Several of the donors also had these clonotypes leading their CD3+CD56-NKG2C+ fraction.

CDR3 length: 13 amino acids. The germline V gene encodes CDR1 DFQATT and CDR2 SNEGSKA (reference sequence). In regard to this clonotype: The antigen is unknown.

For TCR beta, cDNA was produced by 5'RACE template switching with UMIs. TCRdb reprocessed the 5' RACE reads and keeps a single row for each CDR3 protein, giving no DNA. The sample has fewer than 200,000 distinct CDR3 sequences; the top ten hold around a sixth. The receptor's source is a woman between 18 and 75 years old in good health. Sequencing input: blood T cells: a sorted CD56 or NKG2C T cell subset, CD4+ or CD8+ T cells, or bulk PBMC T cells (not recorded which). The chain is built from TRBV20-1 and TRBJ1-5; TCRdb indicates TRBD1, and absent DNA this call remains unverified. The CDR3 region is CSARDTGNQPQHF.